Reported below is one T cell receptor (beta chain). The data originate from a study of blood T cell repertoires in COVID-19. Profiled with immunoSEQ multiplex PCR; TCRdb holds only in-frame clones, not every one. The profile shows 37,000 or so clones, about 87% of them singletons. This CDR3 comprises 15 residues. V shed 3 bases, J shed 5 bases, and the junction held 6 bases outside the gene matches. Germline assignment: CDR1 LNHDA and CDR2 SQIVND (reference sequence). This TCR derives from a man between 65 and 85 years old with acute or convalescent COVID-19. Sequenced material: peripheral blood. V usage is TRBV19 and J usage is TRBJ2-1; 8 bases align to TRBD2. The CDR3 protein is CASSISGGYHNEQFF. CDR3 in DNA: TGTGCCAGTAGTATTTCGGGAGGGTACCACAATGAGCAGTTCTTC.